Reported below is one TCR beta chain. Its recognized antigen is unknown. No much larger clone exists at a distance of one base, and base qualities are not known. Genomic DNA was extracted from sorted cells for sequencing of the TCRbeta CDR3 region. TCRbeta CDR3 regions were sequenced using the immunoSEQ Assay. TCRdb took over this immuneACCESS table, retaining in-frame rearrangements with V and J assigned. Such tables are incomplete; in checked studies, under half of the missing clones stem from an unresolved V gene, and the remainder is unexplained. The sample table contains about 62,000 clones; only one count was recorded for about 80% of them. The ten largest clonotypes hold 4.5% to 6% of the sample. This entry belongs to a study of OX40 agonist ivuxolimab in advanced cancers. Regarding the research as a whole: Ivuxolimab was an agonistic, fully human IgG2 monoclonal antibody directed against OX40 (CD134), a costimulatory receptor. Prior anti-PD-1, anti-PD-L1 or anti-CTLA-4 therapy was permitted, and 40% to 50% of dose-escalation patients had received checkpoint inhibitors. Among the 52 dose-escalation patients, around 19 had hepatocellular carcinoma, about 15 melanoma, 9 renal cell carcinoma and 9 head and neck cancer. Three dose-escalation patients achieved partial responses, one with hepatocellular carcinoma and two with cutaneous melanoma. The point of sequencing TCRbeta in the periphery was to test whether ivuxolimab changed TCR sequence diversity and drove clonal T-cell expansion. Intravenous ivuxolimab was administered to patients every 2 weeks at six dose levels: 0.01, 0.1, 0.3, 1.5, 3 and 10 mg/kg. The dose-escalation cohort was about 83% male with a mean age of about 60 years, ranging from roughly 20 to 80. The paper reports the monotherapy dose-escalation portion (N = 52 patients) of the phase I ivuxolimab trial. What the authors observed across the whole study: The antigen specificity of the clonally expanded peripheral T cells was not determined. Low levels of normalized T-cell clonal expansion were also shown by some nonresponding patients. In the 0.1-3.0 mg/kg groups, partial responders were among the patients with the lowest normalized peripheral clonal expansion, particularly in CD8+ T cells. After ivuxolimab, CD8+ T cells had more expanded clones than CD4+ T cells on average. At doses of 0.1 to 3.0 mg/kg, clonal expansion of both CD4+ and CD8+ blood T cells was observed from baseline to week 6.

CDR1 and CDR2, looked up from the germline V gene, are SGHTA and FQGTGA. Inclusive of the bounding cysteine and phenylalanine, the CDR3 is 13 residues long. CDR3 DNA only is kept here, 39 bases in frame from base 1. At the junction V is shortened by 4 bases and J by 4 bases; bases outside the gene matches: 0. The trial excluded patients who had a history of autoimmune disease or who were on systemic immunosuppression. Peripheral blood for TCR sequencing was collected from all dose cohorts at baseline, on cycle 4 day 1, and on cycle 7 day 1. Samples came from an open-label, multicenter, first-in-human phase I dose-escalation trial of ivuxolimab. Adults with locally advanced or metastatic head and neck squamous cell, hepatocellular, melanoma or renal cell carcinoma were enrolled in the trial. Before TCR sequencing, CD4+ T cells and CD8+ T cells were sorted from peripheral blood as separate populations.

This sequence was found in an adult with an advanced solid tumor such as melanoma, head and neck, liver or kidney cancer. The sequence is built from TRBV7-3 and TRBJ2-5; 10 bases in between match TRBD1. Sequencing used CD4+ or CD8+ T cells sorted from blood, obtained in a trial of the OX40 agonist ivuxolimab. In nucleotides, the sequence is TGTGCCAGCAGCTGGGACAGGGGAGAGACCCAGTACTTC. It translates to CASSWDRGETQYF.